The 5 T cell receptor beta chains reported below all come from one sample, sequenced in a study of T cell responses to AZD1222 COVID-19 vaccine. The assay was immunoSEQ multiplex PCR, and TCRdb's table has in-frame clones only and misses some. Of about 140,000 clones listed, more than 70% are singletons. The sample in question was peripheral blood, obtained 28 days after the second AZD1222 dose. The receptors shown here come from an adult who received the AZD1222 COVID-19 vaccine.

This clone showed up just once. The gene calls are TRBV19 and TRBJ2-7; TRBD1 agrees at 7 bases. The length of the CDR3 is 14 residues. Losses at the gene ends were 5 bases for V and 3 bases for J; bases not matched to a gene: 7. CDR1 LNHDA and CDR2 SQIVND come from the germline V gene (reference sequence). CDR3 sequence (DNA): TGTGCCAGTAGTCCTGGGACAGCCAGCTACGAGCAGTACTTC. Amino acid sequence: CASSPGTASYEQYF.

This rearrangement joins TRBV14 to TRBJ2-5; D is undetermined. The V end was cut by 1 base, the J end by 5 bases, with 8 bases between. The CDR3 sequence is 13 residues long. The V gene's germline CDR1 is SGHDN and CDR2 FVKESK. The DNA for the CDR3 is TGTGCCAGCAGCCAAGTAGGATACGAGACCCAGTACTTC. Translated, it gives CASSQVGYETQYF.

This clone was recorded once. The chain recombines TRBV10-1 with TRBJ2-2; 10 nucleotides align to TRBD2. Trimming took 5 bases from V and 0 from J; bases not matched to a gene: 12. This CDR3 is built from 19 residues. CDR1 and CDR2 (germline): WNHNN, SYGVQD (reference sequence). The CDR3 is CASSSQGKAGGSNTGELFF. The CDR3 coding sequence is TGCGCCAGCAGTTCCCAAGGGAAAGCGGGAGGGTCGAACACCGGGGAGCTGTTTTTT.

The chain links TRBV5-1 to TRBJ1-4; D uncertain. Germline values: CDR1 SGHRS, CDR2 YFSETQ. V lost 8 bases, J lost 0 bases, and 11 bases lay in between. The CDR3 runs 14 residues. The CDR3 reads CASSDTATNEKLFF. CDR3 in DNA: TGCGCCAGTTCAGATACGGCAACTAATGAAAAACTGTTTTTT.

The chain has TRBV7-8 and TRBJ2-5; maybe TRBD2 (5 bases). The CDR3 sequence is 18 residues long. Trimming left V 1 base short and J 5 bases short, with 23 bases between. CDR1 SGHVS and CDR2 FQNEAQ come from the germline V gene. CDR3 bases: TGTGCCAGCAGCTTAGGGGTTAGGAGCGGAAACGCATGGGAGACCCAGTACTTC. This sequence encodes CASSLGVRSGNAWETQYF.